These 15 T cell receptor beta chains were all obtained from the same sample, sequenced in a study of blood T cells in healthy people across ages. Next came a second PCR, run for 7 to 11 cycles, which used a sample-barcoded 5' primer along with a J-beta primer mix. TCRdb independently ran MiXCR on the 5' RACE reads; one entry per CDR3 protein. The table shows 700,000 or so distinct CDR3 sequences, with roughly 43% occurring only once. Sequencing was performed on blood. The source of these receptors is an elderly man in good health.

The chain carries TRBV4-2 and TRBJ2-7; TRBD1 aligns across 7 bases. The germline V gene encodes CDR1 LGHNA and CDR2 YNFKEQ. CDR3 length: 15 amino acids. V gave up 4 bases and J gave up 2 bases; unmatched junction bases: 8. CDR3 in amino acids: CASSLPGQKAYEQYF. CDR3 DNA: TGTGCCAGCAGCCTACCGGGACAGAAAGCCTACGAGCAGTACTTC.

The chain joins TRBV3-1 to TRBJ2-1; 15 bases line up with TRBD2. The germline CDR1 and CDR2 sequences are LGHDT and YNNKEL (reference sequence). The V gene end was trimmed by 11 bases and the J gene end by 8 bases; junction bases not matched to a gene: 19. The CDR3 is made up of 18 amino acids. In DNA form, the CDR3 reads TGTGCCTACAGCCATACCGGGACTAGCGGGAGGTTCGGGGATGAGCAGTTCTTC. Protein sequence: CAYSHTGTSGRFGDEQFF.

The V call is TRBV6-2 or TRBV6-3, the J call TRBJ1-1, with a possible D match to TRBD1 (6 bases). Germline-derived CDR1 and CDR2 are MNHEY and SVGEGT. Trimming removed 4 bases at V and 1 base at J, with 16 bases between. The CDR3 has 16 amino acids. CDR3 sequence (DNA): TGTGCCAGCAGTTTGGTCAGGGGATATCGGAACACTGAAGCTTTCTTT. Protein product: CASSLVRGYRNTEAFF.

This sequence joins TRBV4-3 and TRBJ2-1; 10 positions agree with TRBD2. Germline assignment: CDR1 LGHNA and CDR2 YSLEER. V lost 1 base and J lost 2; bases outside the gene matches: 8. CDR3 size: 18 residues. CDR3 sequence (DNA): TGCGCCAGCAGCCAAGCCGCCCTGCTAGCGGGAGCCTACAATGAGCAGTTCTTC. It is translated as CASSQAALLAGAYNEQFF.

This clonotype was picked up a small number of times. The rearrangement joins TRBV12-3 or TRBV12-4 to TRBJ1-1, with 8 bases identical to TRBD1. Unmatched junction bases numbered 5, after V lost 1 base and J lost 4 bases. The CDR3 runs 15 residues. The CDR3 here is CASSLVTGQATEAFF. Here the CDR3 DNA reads TGTGCCAGCAGTTTAGTGACGGGACAGGCCACTGAAGCTTTCTTT.

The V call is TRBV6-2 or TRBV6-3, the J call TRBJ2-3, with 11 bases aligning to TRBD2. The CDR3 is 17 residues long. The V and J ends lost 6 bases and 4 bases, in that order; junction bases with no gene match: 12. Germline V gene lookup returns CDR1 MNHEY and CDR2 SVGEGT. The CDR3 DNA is TGTGCCAGCAGATCCGGTAGGGCTAGCGGGAGGCCAGATACGCAGTATTTT. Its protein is CASRSGRASGRPDTQYF.

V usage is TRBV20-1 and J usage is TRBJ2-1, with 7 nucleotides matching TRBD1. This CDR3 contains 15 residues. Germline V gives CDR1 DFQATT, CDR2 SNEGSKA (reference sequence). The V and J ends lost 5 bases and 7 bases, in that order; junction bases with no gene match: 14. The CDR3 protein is CSAHTGADRANEQFF. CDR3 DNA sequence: TGCAGTGCTCATACAGGGGCGGATCGGGCGAATGAGCAGTTCTTC.

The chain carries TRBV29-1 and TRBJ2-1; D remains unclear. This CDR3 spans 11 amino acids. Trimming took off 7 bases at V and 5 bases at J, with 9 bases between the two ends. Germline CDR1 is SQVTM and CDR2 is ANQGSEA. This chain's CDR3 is CSGGQDNEQFF. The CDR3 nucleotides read TGCAGCGGCGGCCAGGACAATGAGCAGTTCTTC.

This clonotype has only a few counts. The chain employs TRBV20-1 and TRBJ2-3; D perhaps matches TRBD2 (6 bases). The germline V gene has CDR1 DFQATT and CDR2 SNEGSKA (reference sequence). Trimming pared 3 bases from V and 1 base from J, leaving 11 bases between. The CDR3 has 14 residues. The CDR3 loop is CSARPRRGTDTQYF. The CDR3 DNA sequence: TGCAGTGCTAGGCCACGGAGGGGCACAGATACGCAGTATTTT.

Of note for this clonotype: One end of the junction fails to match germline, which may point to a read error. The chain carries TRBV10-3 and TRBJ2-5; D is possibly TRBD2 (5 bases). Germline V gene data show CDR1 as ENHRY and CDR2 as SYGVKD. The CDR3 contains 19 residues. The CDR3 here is CAISPNPFFAGDTQEAQYF. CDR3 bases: TGTGCCATCAGCCCAAATCCATTCTTCGCGGGCGATACCCAAGAGGCCCAGTACTTC.

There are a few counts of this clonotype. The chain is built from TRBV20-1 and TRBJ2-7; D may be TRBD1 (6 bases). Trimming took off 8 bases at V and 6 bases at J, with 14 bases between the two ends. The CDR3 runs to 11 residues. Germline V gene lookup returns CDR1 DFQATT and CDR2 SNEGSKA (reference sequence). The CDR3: CSTRQGLEQYF. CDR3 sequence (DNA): TGCAGTACCCGTCAGGGGCTCGAGCAGTACTTC.

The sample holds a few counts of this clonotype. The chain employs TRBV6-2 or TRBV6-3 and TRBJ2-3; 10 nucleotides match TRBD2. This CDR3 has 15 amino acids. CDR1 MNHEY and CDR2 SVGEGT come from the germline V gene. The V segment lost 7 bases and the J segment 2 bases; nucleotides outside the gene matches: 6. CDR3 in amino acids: CASTDGTSATDTQYF. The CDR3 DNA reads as TGTGCCAGCACCGACGGGACTAGCGCCACAGATACGCAGTATTTT.

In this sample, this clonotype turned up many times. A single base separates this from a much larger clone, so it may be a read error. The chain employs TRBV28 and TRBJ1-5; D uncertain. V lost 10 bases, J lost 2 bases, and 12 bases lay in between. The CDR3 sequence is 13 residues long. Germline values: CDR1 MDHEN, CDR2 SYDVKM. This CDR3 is CAIQCRGNQPQHF. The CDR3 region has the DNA TGTGCCATTCAGTGTAGGGGCAATCAGCCCCAGCATTTT.

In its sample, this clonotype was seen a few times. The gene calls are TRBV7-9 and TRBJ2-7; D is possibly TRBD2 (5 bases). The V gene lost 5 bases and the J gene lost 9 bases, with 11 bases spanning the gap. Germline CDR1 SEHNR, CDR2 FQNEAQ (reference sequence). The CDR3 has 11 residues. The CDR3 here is CASSPGNVQYF. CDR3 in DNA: TGTGCCAGCAGCCCGGGGAACGTGCAGTACTTC.

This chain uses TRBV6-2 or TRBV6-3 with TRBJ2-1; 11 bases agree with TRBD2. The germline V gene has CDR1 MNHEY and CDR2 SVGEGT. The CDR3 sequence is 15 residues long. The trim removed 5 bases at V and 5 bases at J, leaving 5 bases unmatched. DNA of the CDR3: TGTGCCAGCAGTATTTCTAGCGGGGGGAACAATGAGCAGTTCTTC. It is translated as CASSISSGGNNEQFF.